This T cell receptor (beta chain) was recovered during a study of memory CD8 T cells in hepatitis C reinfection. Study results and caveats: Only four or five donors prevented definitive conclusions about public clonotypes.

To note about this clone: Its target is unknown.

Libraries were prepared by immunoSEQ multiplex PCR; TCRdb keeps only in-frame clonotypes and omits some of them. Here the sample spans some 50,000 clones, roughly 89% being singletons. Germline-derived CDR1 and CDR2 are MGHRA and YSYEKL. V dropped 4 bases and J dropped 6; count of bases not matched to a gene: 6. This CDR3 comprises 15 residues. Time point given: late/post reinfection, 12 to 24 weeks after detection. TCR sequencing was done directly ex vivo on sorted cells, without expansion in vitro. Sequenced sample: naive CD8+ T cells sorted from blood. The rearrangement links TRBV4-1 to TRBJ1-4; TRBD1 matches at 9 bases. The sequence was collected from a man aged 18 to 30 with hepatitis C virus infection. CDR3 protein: CASSLQGALDEKLFF. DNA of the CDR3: TGCGCCAGCAGCCTACAGGGGGCGTTGGATGAAAAACTGTTTTTT.